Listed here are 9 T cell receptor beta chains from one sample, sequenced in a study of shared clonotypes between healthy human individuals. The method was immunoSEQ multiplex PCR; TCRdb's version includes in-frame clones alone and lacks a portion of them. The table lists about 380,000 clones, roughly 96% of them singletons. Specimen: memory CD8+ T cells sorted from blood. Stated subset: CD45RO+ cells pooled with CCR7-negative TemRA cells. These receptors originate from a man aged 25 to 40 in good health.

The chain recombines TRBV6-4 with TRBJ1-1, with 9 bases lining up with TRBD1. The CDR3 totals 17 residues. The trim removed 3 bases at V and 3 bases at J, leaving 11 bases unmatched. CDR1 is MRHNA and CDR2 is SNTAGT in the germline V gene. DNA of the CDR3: TGTGCCAGCAGTGATCCGGGACAGGGTCTAGGGCACACTGAAGCTTTCTTT. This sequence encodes CASSDPGQGLGHTEAFF.

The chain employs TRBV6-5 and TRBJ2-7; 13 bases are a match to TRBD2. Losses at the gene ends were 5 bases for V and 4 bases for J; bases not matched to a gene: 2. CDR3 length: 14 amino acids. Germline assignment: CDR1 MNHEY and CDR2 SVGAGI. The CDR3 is CASSQTSGRYEQYF. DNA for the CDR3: TGTGCCAGCAGTCAGACTAGCGGGAGGTACGAGCAGTACTTC.

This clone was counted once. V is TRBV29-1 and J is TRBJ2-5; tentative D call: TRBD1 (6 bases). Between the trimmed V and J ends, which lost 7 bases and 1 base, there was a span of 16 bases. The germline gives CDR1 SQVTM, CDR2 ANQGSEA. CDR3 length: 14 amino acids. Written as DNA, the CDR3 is TGCAGCGAGTACAGGGCGGAAGGCCAAGAGACCCAGTACTTC. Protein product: CSEYRAEGQETQYF.

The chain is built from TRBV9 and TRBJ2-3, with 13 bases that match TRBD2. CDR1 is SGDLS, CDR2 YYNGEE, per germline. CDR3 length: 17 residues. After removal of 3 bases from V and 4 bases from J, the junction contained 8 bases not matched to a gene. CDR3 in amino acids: CASSGPGTSGASDTQYF. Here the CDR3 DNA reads TGTGCCAGCAGCGGACCGGGGACTAGCGGGGCCTCAGATACGCAGTATTTT.

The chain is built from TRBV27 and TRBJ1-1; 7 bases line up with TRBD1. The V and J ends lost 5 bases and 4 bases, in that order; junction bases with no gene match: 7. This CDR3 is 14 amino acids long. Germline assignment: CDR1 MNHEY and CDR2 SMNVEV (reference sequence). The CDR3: CASSPEGARTEAFF. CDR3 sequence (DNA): TGTGCCAGCAGTCCAGAGGGGGCCCGCACTGAAGCTTTCTTT.

The CDR3 nucleotides read TGCGCCAGCAGCTTGGACAGGGCCCCATACAATGAGCAGTTCTTC. Protein product: CASSLDRAPYNEQFF. V and J are TRBV5-1 and TRBJ2-1, with a weak D call TRBD1 (6 bases). CDR1 is SGHRS and CDR2 is YFSETQ in the germline V gene. The CDR3 is made up of 15 amino acids. Trimming took off 0 bases at V and 4 bases at J, with 11 bases between the two ends.

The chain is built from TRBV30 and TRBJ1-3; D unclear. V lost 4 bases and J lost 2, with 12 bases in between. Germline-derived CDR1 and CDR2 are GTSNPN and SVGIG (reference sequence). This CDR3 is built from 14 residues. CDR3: CAWIRGRPGNTIYF. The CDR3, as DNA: TGTGCCTGGATCCGAGGAAGGCCTGGAAACACCATATATTTT.

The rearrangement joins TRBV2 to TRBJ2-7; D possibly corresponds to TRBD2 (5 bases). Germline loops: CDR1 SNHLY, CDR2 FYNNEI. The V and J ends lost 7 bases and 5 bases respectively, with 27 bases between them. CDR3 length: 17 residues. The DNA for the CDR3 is TGTGCCAGCATGGTAGTCGGGGTAGGCGCTTTGGTGGACGAGCAGTACTTC. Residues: CASMVVGVGALVDEQYF.

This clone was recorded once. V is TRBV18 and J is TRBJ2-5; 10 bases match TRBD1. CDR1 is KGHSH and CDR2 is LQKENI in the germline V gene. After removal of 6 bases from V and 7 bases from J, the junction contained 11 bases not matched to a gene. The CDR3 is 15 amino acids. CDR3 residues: CASSPGTGAFGTQYF. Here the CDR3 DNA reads TGTGCCAGCTCCCCCGGGACAGGGGCGTTTGGGACCCAGTACTTC.